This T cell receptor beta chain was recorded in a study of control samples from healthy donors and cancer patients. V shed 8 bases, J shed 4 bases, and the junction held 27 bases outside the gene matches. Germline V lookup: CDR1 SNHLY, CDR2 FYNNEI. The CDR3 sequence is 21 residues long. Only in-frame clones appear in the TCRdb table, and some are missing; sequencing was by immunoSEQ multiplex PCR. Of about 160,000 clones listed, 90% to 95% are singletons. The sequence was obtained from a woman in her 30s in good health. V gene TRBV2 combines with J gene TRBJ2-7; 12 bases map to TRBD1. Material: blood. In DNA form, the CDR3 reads TGTGCCAGCGCTCGCCGGGACAGGGGGCTTCAGCGGGAGGGCCGAGGGTACGAGCAGTACTTC. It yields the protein CASARRDRGLQREGRGYEQYF.